The clone carrying this T cell receptor (beta chain) was detected a few times. The antigen remains unidentified. Germline V gene data show CDR1 as MNHEY and CDR2 as SVGEGT. This CDR3 is 17 amino acids long. The germline V and J ends were trimmed by 2 bases and 2 bases, with 13 bases remaining between them. Only in-frame clones appear in the TCRdb table, and some are missing; sequencing was by immunoSEQ multiplex PCR. The top ten clones hold about 0.91% of a sample with about 66,000 clones, under 85% of them seen once. This sample stems from a study of vaccination effects on CD4 cells after COVID-19. Antigen-specific CD4+ T cells were expanded (with viral peptide pools) by the ViraFEST assay ahead of sequencing. After around ten days in culture, the CD4+ T cells were isolated. BNT162b2 vaccine or mRNA-1273 vaccine was given to participants in two doses. Testing of the vaccine recipients showed negative nucleocapsid antibodies and no prior SARS-CoV-2 infection. Cultures of 2 million or so PBMC per well contained 10 IU/ml IL-2 plus 10 ug/ml peptides. Each culture had half its medium swapped for IL-2 medium on days 3 and 7.

The sequencing used CD4+ T cells from PBMCs cultured with HCoV-OC43 spike peptides, collected after COVID-19 vaccination. Subset meaning: HCoV-OC43 spike overlapping peptide pool stimulation. The sequence derives from a human donor who received a COVID-19 vaccine. The V and J genes are TRBV6-2 or TRBV6-3 and TRBJ2-6; D perhaps matches TRBD1 (6 bases). The CDR3 DNA reads as TGTGCCAGCAGTTACGGGCCTGGGGGCGCTGGGGCCAACGTCCTGACTTTC. It yields the protein CASSYGPGGAGANVLTF.